The source of this T cell receptor beta chain is a study of T-cell reconstitution after alpha-beta-depleted transplantation in children. As concerns this clonotype: As yet, its antigen is unknown.

Findings and caveats of the study: Where alpha-beta T cells came from about two months after transplant was reportedly several hundred expanded graft clones. Newly made T cells mostly supplied T-cell counts and diversity one year after transplant.

Preparing the TCRbeta library involved the use of unique molecular identifiers. One entry per CDR3 protein, called by TCRdb with MiXCR from the PCR reads. The sample consists of 330,000 or so distinct CDR3 sequences, around a tenth of them appearing once. The receptor's source is a boy under two years old with acute myeloid leukemia, due to receive a stem cell transplant. The sequences come from PBMCs, collected before TCRalphabeta/CD19-depleted stem cell transplant.

CDR3 sequence reads: CASRGQGGQPQHF. CDR3 DNA: TGTGCCAGTAGGGGACAGGGAGGACAGCCCCAGCATTTT. The V call is TRBV19, the J call TRBJ1-5; 9 bases align to TRBD1. The CDR3 is 13 residues long. Trimming at V came to 6 bases and at J to 7 bases, leaving 4 bases not matched to a gene. Looked up from germline, CDR1 is LNHDA and CDR2 is SQIVND (reference sequence).